Listed below are T cell receptor beta chains from one sample, sequenced in a study of blood T cell repertoires in COVID-19. Measured with immunoSEQ multiplex PCR; TCRdb has only the in-frame clones, and not every one. The sample has almost 85,000 clones, 83% seen once. Sequencing used peripheral blood. The receptor set was obtained from a man older than 75 with active or convalescent COVID-19. Both conserved end residues are part of each CDR3. D genes are given only for firm matches. Size is omitted from some rows. Given values are once, few, many or a class for expanded clones.

clone size | J gene | V gene | D gene | CDR3 DNA | CDR3 protein
once | TRBJ2-4 | TRBV7-8 | TRBD1 | TGTGCCAGCAGCTTAGCCTACAGGGGGCTCGTCAAAAACATTCAGTACTTC | CASSLAYRGLVKNIQYF
NA | TRBJ2-7 | TRBV3-1/TRBV3-2 | TRBD1 | TGTGCCAGCAGCCCGTCCGTACAGGGGGCATACGAGCAGTACTTC | CASSPSVQGAYEQYF
NA | TRBJ2-5 | TRBV7-3 | TRBD2 | TGTGCCAGCAGCTTAACCGGGACTAGCGGCGGAGAGACCCAGTACTTC | CASSLTGTSGGETQYF
NA | TRBJ1-1 | TRBV3-1/TRBV3-2 | NA | TGTGCCAGCAGCCAACTAGCGGTGAACACTGAAGCTTTCTTT | CASSQLAVNTEAFF
NA | TRBJ1-1 | TRBV15 | NA | TGTGCCACCAGCAAGACGAGGATCGCTGAAGCTTTCTTT | CATSKTRIAEAFF
few | TRBJ1-6 | TRBV19 | NA | TGTGCCAGTACCCCAATAGCGGGAAATTCACCCCTCCACTTT | CASTPIAGNSPLHF
NA | TRBJ2-7 | TRBV4-1 | NA | TGCGCCAGCAGCCAAGAGAGGGGACGGGACACCCGAGAGCAGTACTTC | CASSQERGRDTREQYF
few | TRBJ2-7 | TRBV7-2 | NA | TGTGCCAGCAGCCCCGTTAGGGGCAACTCCTACGAGCAGTACTTC | CASSPVRGNSYEQYF
once | TRBJ1-1 | TRBV5-1 | NA | TGCGCCAGCAGCGCCGGGACTGTGAACACTGAAGCTTTCTTT | CASSAGTVNTEAFF
once | TRBJ1-4 | TRBV3-1/TRBV3-2 | TRBD1 | TGTGCCAGCAGCCCCAGGGACAGACCTGCAACTAATGAAAAACTGTTTTTT | CASSPRDRPATNEKLFF
NA | TRBJ2-5 | TRBV3-1/TRBV3-2 | TRBD2 | TGTGCCAGCAGCCACCCAAGCGGGGGGGCCGAGACCCAGTACTTC | CASSHPSGGAETQYF
NA | TRBJ2-7 | TRBV6-6 | NA | TGTGCCACCCTCCCGACCCAGGCCCACGAGCAGTACTTC | CATLPTQAHEQYF
NA | TRBJ1-2 | TRBV28 | TRBD1 | TGTGCCAGCAGTTTTATGTCCGGGACAGCTTTGCGCTACACCTTC | CASSFMSGTALRYTF
NA | TRBJ1-1 | TRBV6-5 | NA | TGTGCCAGCAGTCGGCCAGGGGAGAACACTGAAGCTTTCTTT | CASSRPGENTEAFF